This T cell receptor (beta chain) appears in the sequencing data of a study of CD8+CD57+ T cells in acquired aplastic anemia. This CDR3 is built from 14 residues. CDR1 and CDR2 from the germline V gene are SGHRS and YFSETQ. V was clipped by 4 bases and J by 9 bases, with 14 bases between them. The study profiled TCR beta VDJ and CDR3 using genomic DNA as template. TCRdb re-called the reads through MiXCR, storing one row per CDR3 protein. The sample has about 400,000 distinct CDR3 sequences; around 68% are singletons. This clonotype was seen just once. Antigen specificity is unknown. Study-level points and caveats: No significant patient-versus-control difference appeared in CD8+ Simpson's diversity.

This chain uses TRBV5-1 with TRBJ1-6; D is possibly TRBD1 (6 bases). The clonotype was recovered from a human donor in good health, serving as a control. Specimen: sorted CD4+, CD8+, or CD8+CD57+ T cells (not recorded which) from PBMCs. The chain's CDR3 is CASSAIQGGSPLHF. CDR3 DNA sequence: TGCGCCAGCAGCGCTATACAGGGTGGTTCACCCCTCCACTTT.